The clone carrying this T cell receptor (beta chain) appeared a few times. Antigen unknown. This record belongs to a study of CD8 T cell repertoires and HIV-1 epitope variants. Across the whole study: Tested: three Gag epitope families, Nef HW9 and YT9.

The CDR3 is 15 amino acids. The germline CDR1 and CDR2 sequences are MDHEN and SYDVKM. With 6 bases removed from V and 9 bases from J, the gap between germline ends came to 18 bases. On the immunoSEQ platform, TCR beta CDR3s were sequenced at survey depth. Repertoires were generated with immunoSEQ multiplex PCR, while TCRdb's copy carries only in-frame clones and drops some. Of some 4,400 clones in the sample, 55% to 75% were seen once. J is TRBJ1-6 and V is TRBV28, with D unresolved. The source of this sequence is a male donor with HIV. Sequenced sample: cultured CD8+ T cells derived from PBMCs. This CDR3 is CASSPLGTGASPLHF. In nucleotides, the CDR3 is TGTGCCAGCAGCCCCCTGGGCACGGGAGCTTCACCCCTCCACTTT.